The 5 T cell receptor beta chains in this list originate from one sample, sequenced in a study of T cell responses to AZD1222 COVID-19 vaccine. TCRdb keeps only in-frame clones here, not all; method: immunoSEQ multiplex PCR. The sample carries around 96,000 clones, 70% to 90% recorded once. This specimen consisted of peripheral blood, obtained on day 0 of AZD1222 vaccination. The receptors were sampled from an adult in good health.

The J gene is TRBJ1-1, the V gene TRBV30; D gene ambiguous. V shed 4 bases and J shed 0 bases, with 3 bases lying between them. This CDR3 has 11 amino acids. Germline values: CDR1 GTSNPN, CDR2 SVGIG (reference sequence). CDR3 in amino acids: CAWKMNTEAFF. DNA for the CDR3: TGTGCCTGGAAGATGAACACTGAAGCTTTCTTT.

The chain recombines TRBV19 with TRBJ1-2; 8 nucleotides align to TRBD1. The CDR3 sequence is 15 residues long. Germline values: CDR1 LNHDA, CDR2 SQIVND (reference sequence). V was clipped by 3 bases and J by 8 bases; unmatched bases: 11. This CDR3 reads CASSIIDRGFRGYTF. CDR3 nucleotides: TGTGCCAGTAGTATTATTGACAGGGGATTTCGAGGCTACACCTTC.

This clone occurred once. The chain carries TRBV30 and TRBJ1-6; D perhaps matches TRBD1 (5 bases). Germline CDR1 and CDR2: GTSNPN and SVGIG (reference sequence). The V end was cut by 4 bases, the J end by 6 bases, with 16 bases between. The CDR3 length is 15 residues. The CDR3 nucleotides are TGTGCCTGGACCCTCCAGGGTTCTTTTAATTCACCCCTCCACTTT. Its protein product is CAWTLQGSFNSPLHF.

V and J are TRBV12-3 or TRBV12-4 and TRBJ1-1, with no clear D. This CDR3 region has 12 residues. V was pared by 6 bases and J by 1 base, with 6 bases between. The CDR3 loop reads CASRPSNTEAFF. CDR3 nucleotide sequence: TGTGCCAGCAGGCCATCGAACACTGAAGCTTTCTTT.

The chain employs TRBV6-5 and TRBJ2-7; D ambiguous. Trimming stripped 6 bases from V and 8 bases from J, with 17 bases between. This CDR3 has 13 amino acids. CDR1 MNHEY and CDR2 SVGAGI come from the germline V gene. CDR3 nucleotides: TGTGCCAGCAGAGCCCGGGCCCCTGGCCAGCAGTACTTC. Protein product: CASRARAPGQQYF.